Each of the 7 T cell receptor beta chains below was sequenced from the same sample in a study of vaccination and CD4 T cells after COVID-19. Stated treatment: approximately nine-day PBMC culture with coronavirus spike peptide pools or control peptides (ViraFEST assay). Sequenced with the Oncomine TCR Beta short-read assay was DNA taken from cultured CD4+ T cells. TCRdb recomputed calls from the PCR reads with MiXCR, one row per CDR3 protein. The sample includes about 15,000 distinct CDR3 sequences, about 42% of them seen just once. Antigen specificity for these receptors is unknown. Sequencing was done on a sample of cultured CD4+ T cells from blood. These receptors were obtained from a human donor with COVID-19.

This clonotype is a singleton in its sample. The chain uses TRBV12-3 or TRBV12-4 and TRBJ1-1, with a weak D call TRBD1 (5 bases). V lost 0 bases and J 11 bases, leaving 16 bases between the germline ends. The CDR3 runs 14 residues. The chain's CDR3 is CASSLASNAGWAFF. CDR3 sequence (DNA): TGTGCCAGCAGTTTAGCGAGTAATGCAGGGTGGGCTTTCTTT.

The chain is built from TRBV20-1 and TRBJ2-5; the D call may be TRBD1 or TRBD2 (5 bases each). V dropped 1 base and J dropped 4 bases, with 13 bases sitting between them. This CDR3 spans 14 amino acids. Per the germline V gene, CDR1 is DFQATT and CDR2 is SNEGSKA (reference sequence). The CDR3 protein is CSARGDLSRETQYF. CDR3 in DNA: TGCAGTGCTAGAGGGGACCTGAGCAGAGAGACCCAGTACTTC.

This chain joins TRBV28 and TRBJ2-5; TRBD1 or TRBD2 may be the D gene (5 bases each). V lost 3 bases to trimming and J lost 7 bases, with 15 bases between them. The CDR3 has 14 residues. Germline CDR1 reads MDHEN; CDR2 reads SYDVKM. This CDR3 is CASSFLSGPGTQYF. The CDR3 DNA is TGTGCCAGCAGTTTCTTATCGGGGCCGGGGACCCAGTACTTC.

This clonotype came up a few times. This chain joins TRBV20-1 and TRBJ2-7; TRBD1 matches at 8 bases. The germline V gene has CDR1 DFQATT and CDR2 SNEGSKA (reference sequence). This CDR3 has 15 amino acids. With 0 bases clipped from V and 6 bases from J, the junction kept 10 bases outside the gene matches. CDR3 in amino acids: CSARDLRSGQGEQYF. The DNA of the CDR3 is TGCAGTGCTAGAGATTTGAGGTCCGGACAGGGCGAGCAGTACTTC.

This chain connects TRBV15 to TRBJ2-3; D is perhaps TRBD2 (7 bases). Trimming took 1 base from V and 1 from J, leaving 9 bases between them. Looked up from germline, CDR1 is LNHNV and CDR2 is YYDKDF (reference sequence). This CDR3 has 15 amino acids. CDR3 residues: CATSRGGGRTDTQYF. CDR3 nucleotide sequence: TGTGCCACCAGCAGAGGCGGGGGCCGCACAGATACGCAGTATTTT.

This clonotype is labeled medium-sized. J is TRBJ1-6 and V is TRBV11-3; D remains ambiguous. This CDR3 has 15 residues. Trimming left V 0 bases short and J 10 bases short, with 13 bases between. CDR1 is SGHNT, CDR2 YENEEA, per germline. The DNA of the CDR3 is TGTGCCAGCAGCTTAGATAGTCGGGCTGGGTCACCCCTCCACTTT. Translating it yields CASSLDSRAGSPLHF.

The CDR3 region is CSARDWTGEETQYF. The CDR3 DNA reads TGCAGTGCTAGAGATTGGACAGGGGAAGAGACCCAGTACTTC. This chain joins TRBV20-1 and TRBJ2-5; 9 bases are shared with TRBD1. This CDR3 has 14 amino acids. Germline loops: CDR1 DFQATT, CDR2 SNEGSKA (reference sequence). The V and J ends lost 0 bases and 3 bases, in that order; junction bases with no gene match: 2.